This T cell receptor (beta chain) originates from a study of regulatory and conventional T cells in RAG deficiency. Study results and caveats: Compared with controls, unique Treg TCR beta sequences dropped approximately 100-fold in Omenn syndrome and CID/AS. In Omenn syndrome, Treg and Tconv repertoires overlapped >75%.

About this clone itself: Antigen: not known.

Libraries were prepared by immunoSEQ multiplex PCR; TCRdb keeps only in-frame clonotypes and omits some of them. The data show 25,000 to 35,000 clones, with about 90% seen just once and around 5% held by the top ten. This CDR3 is 12 amino acids long. Trimming took off 5 bases at V and 1 base at J, with 6 bases between the two ends. Germline V gene data show CDR1 as MDHEN and CDR2 as SYDVKM. The sample also formed part of further work on regulatory T cells. As reported in that work: Primers: 52 TRBV forward and 13 TRBJ reverse.

This receptor was identified in a human donor in good health. The V call is TRBV28, the J call TRBJ2-7; D is ambiguous. The specimen sequenced was CD8+ T cells sorted from blood. The CDR3 region is CASSISSYEQYF. The CDR3 DNA sequence: TGTGCCAGCAGTATCTCGTCCTACGAGCAGTACTTC.